The 32 T cell receptor beta chains below all came from one sample that was sequenced in a study of graft-versus-host responses after intestinal transplantation. The antigens these receptors bind are not known. Assay used: immunoSEQ multiplex PCR; TCRdb lists only in-frame clones, some missing. The sample includes about 110,000 clones, around 95% of them seen just once. The sequencing here drew on unstimulated CD8+ T cells sorted from spleen or lymph node cells, taken before intestinal transplant. Every receptor here comes from a human donor who received an intestinal transplant.

The rearrangement joins TRBV5-1 to TRBJ1-2, with a possible D match to TRBD1 (6 bases). With 2 bases removed from V and 3 bases from J, the gap between germline ends came to 14 bases. Germline CDR1 SGHRS, CDR2 YFSETQ. The CDR3 contains 15 residues. CDR3 in DNA: TGCGCCAGCAGCTTCACGGCTAAGGGGGACTATGGCTACACCTTC. Translated: CASSFTAKGDYGYTF.

J is TRBJ2-3 and V is TRBV11-3; tentatively, D is TRBD2 (6 bases). V shed 6 bases and J shed 5 bases, with 15 bases lying between them. The V gene's germline CDR1 is SGHNT and CDR2 YENEEA. This CDR3 is 14 amino acids long. CDR3 DNA sequence: TGTGCCAGCAGTACCCCGGGGGTAGGAGATACGCAGTATTTT. Translating it yields CASSTPGVGDTQYF.

V usage is TRBV28 and J usage is TRBJ2-7; D unresolved. The CDR3 has 13 amino acids. V was pared by 1 base and J by 3 bases, with 7 bases between. Germline V lookup: CDR1 MDHEN, CDR2 SYDVKM. CDR3 coding DNA: TGTGCCAGCAGTTTATTAGATAGCTACGAGCAGTACTTC. Its translation: CASSLLDSYEQYF.

The J gene is TRBJ2-2, the V gene TRBV5-1; D call uncertain. V shed 2 bases and J shed 6 bases, with 2 bases lying between them. Germline values: CDR1 SGHRS, CDR2 YFSETQ. There are 11 residues in the CDR3. CDR3 sequence: CASSFAGELFF. The CDR3 coding sequence is TGCGCCAGCAGCTTCGCCGGGGAGCTGTTTTTT.

CDR3 sequence: CASSLGQGRPINNEQFF. In DNA form, the CDR3 reads TGTGCCAGCAGCCTCGGACAGGGCCGCCCGATCAACAATGAGCAGTTCTTC. This chain connects TRBV5-6 to TRBJ2-1; 8 nucleotides agree with TRBD1. Looked up from germline, CDR1 is SGHDT and CDR2 is YYEEEE. J lost 5 bases, V lost 4 bases, and 14 bases had no gene match. The CDR3 has 17 amino acids.

CDR3 protein: CSVDWAKNTGELFF. CDR3 coding DNA: TGCAGCGTTGATTGGGCCAAAAACACCGGGGAGCTGTTTTTT. The rearrangement links TRBV29-1 to TRBJ2-2; no clear D. Germline V CDR1 and CDR2: SQVTM, ANQGSEA. The CDR3 totals 14 residues. V lost 3 bases to trimming and J lost 2 bases, with 10 bases between them.

In the case of this clone: One end of the junction is discordant with germline, which a read error may explain. The V call is TRBV9, the J call TRBJ2-1; D tentatively reads TRBD1 or TRBD2 (5 bases each). The germline V gene has CDR1 SGDLS and CDR2 YYNGEE. This CDR3 spans 15 amino acids. CDR3 sequence reads: CASSVEGTSYDEQFF. CDR3 nucleotides: TGTGCCAGCAGCGTAGAAGGGACCTCCTACGATGAGCAGTTCTTC.

The rearrangement joins TRBV10-1 to TRBJ2-1; a possible D gene is TRBD2 (6 bases). V lost 0 bases and J 3 bases, leaving 9 bases between the germline ends. This CDR3 comprises 15 residues. CDR1 is WNHNN, CDR2 SYGVQD, per germline (reference sequence). CDR3 DNA sequence: TGCGCCAGCAGTGAGTCGGGGGGAGTCTACAATGAGCAGTTCTTC. Translating it yields CASSESGGVYNEQFF.

This CDR3 reads CASSPPGDPDTQYF. The DNA for the CDR3 is TGTGCCAGCTCACCACCGGGAGATCCAGATACGCAGTATTTT. The chain combines TRBV18 with TRBJ2-3, with a tentative D call TRBD2 (5 bases). The CDR3 is 14 amino acids. The V and J ends lost 0 bases and 4 bases respectively, with 8 bases between them. Germline CDR1 KGHSH, CDR2 LQKENI.

The chain combines TRBV7-9 with TRBJ2-7; D might be TRBD1 or TRBD2, each matching 5 bases. The CDR3 consists of 12 residues. Germline lookup yields CDR1 SEHNR and CDR2 FQNEAQ (reference sequence). Between the trimmed V and J ends, which lost 1 base and 6 bases, there was a span of 7 bases. The DNA of the CDR3 is TGTGCCAGCAGCTTAGGAGGGACCGAGCAGTACTTC. Translated, it gives CASSLGGTEQYF.

The chain employs TRBV27 and TRBJ2-5; no firm D call. Trimming cost V 5 bases and J 3 bases, with 10 bases left between them. Germline CDR1 is MNHEY and CDR2 is SMNVEV (reference sequence). The CDR3 runs 13 residues. Here the CDR3 reads CASSQTDEETQYF. The CDR3 DNA sequence: TGTGCCAGCAGTCAAACGGACGAAGAGACCCAGTACTTC.

DNA of the CDR3: TGTGCCAGCAGCGCCTGGGACGACACTGAAGCTTTCTTT. As protein: CASSAWDDTEAFF. This chain uses TRBV9 with TRBJ1-1, with a weak D call TRBD1 (5 bases). From germline, CDR1 is SGDLS and CDR2 YYNGEE. Trimming stripped 3 bases from V and 3 bases from J, with 9 bases between. This CDR3 spans 13 amino acids.

The chain combines TRBV19 with TRBJ2-2; no clear D gene. The V end lost 5 bases, the J end lost 5 bases, and 6 bases lay between the germline ends. There are 12 residues in the CDR3. From germline, CDR1 is LNHDA and CDR2 SQIVND (reference sequence). This chain's CDR3 is CASSLITGELFF. CDR3 in DNA: TGTGCCAGTAGTTTAATTACCGGGGAGCTGTTTTTT.

The chain joins TRBV1 to TRBJ1-2; TRBD1 is the table's D call, not checked against the DNA. TRBV1 is annotated as a pseudogene. CDR3 length: 16 residues. The CDR3 nucleotides read TGCACCAGCAGCCCCCAATCCCCAGGGGGCTACTATGGCTACACCTTC. It specifies CTSSPQSPGGYYGYTF.

This chain links TRBV5-1 with TRBJ2-1; no clear D. Germline V gives CDR1 SGHRS, CDR2 YFSETQ. The CDR3 loop spans 12 amino acids. The V end lost 1 base, the J end lost 6 bases, and 5 bases lay between the germline ends. CDR3 protein: CASSLRSNEQFF. The CDR3 DNA is TGCGCCAGCAGCTTGAGGTCCAATGAGCAGTTCTTC.

As concerns this clone: Other DNA variants within this sample encode the same CDR3. This chain uses TRBV27 with TRBJ2-7; D is ambiguous. V was shortened by 6 bases and J by 1 base, with 10 bases between the two germline ends. The CDR3 covers 13 residues. Germline V gives CDR1 MNHEY, CDR2 SMNVEV (reference sequence). DNA for the CDR3: TGTGCCAGCAGCCTTGGGCTGTCCTACGAGCAGTACTTC. This encodes CASSLGLSYEQYF.

The CDR3 spells CASSAGLGNIQYF. The CDR3 nucleotides are TGTGCCAGTAGTGCAGGGCTTGGAAACATTCAGTACTTC. J is TRBJ2-4 and V is TRBV19; possible D gene TRBD1, 5 bases. Trimming stripped 5 bases from V and 6 bases from J, with 11 bases between. Per germline, CDR1 LNHDA and CDR2 SQIVND (reference sequence). The CDR3 covers 13 residues.

V usage is TRBV6-1 and J usage is TRBJ2-7; TRBD2 aligns across 11 bases. Germline values: CDR1 MNHNS, CDR2 SASEGT. The CDR3 is made up of 17 amino acids. J gave up 1 base and V 2 bases, and 7 bases lay outside the gene matches. CDR3 sequence: CASSERDLAGGSYEQYF. CDR3 bases: TGTGCCAGCAGTGAAAGGGACCTAGCGGGGGGATCCTACGAGCAGTACTTC.

V gene TRBV11-2 combines with J gene TRBJ2-3, with D tentatively TRBD2 (5 bases). Germline V CDR1 and CDR2: SGHAT, FQNNGV. Deletions cut 6 bases from V and 1 base from J, with 11 bases between. The CDR3 is 14 residues long. The CDR3 bases are TGTGCCAGCAGTTTACTAGAGGGCACAGATACGCAGTATTTT. Protein: CASSLLEGTDTQYF. Full variable domain (outside the CDR3, taken from reference TRBV11-2 and TRBJ2-3): EAGVAQSPRYKIIEKRQSVAFWCNPISGHATLYWYQQILGQGPKLLIQFQNNGVVDDSQLPKDRFSAERLKGVDSTLKIQPAKLEDSAVYLCASSLLEGTDTQYFGPGTRLTVL.

The CDR3 region is CASSLETSSYEQYF. The CDR3 coding sequence is TGTGCCAGCAGCTTGGAGACGAGCTCCTACGAGCAGTACTTC. The chain links TRBV5-5 to TRBJ2-7; D remains unclear. V was cut by 0 bases and J by 0 bases, with 7 bases left in between. The CDR3 runs 14 residues. Germline assignment: CDR1 SGHKS and CDR2 YYEKEE (reference sequence). Variable domain in full (rest from reference TRBV5-5 and TRBJ2-7): DAGVTQSPTHLIKTRGQQVTLRCSPISGHKSVSWYQQVLGQGPQFIFQYYEKEERGRGNFPDRFSARQFPNYSSELNVNALLLGDSALYLCASSLETSSYEQYFGPGTRLTVT.

The rearrangement joins TRBV25-1 to TRBJ2-6; D possibly uses TRBD1 or TRBD2 (5 bases each). Germline CDR1 is MGHDK and CDR2 is SYGVNS. The CDR3 contains 15 residues. Trimming left V 9 bases short and J 0 bases short, with 12 bases between. The CDR3 sequence: CASAAGTSGANVLTF. The CDR3 coding sequence is TGTGCCAGTGCCGCAGGGACCTCTGGGGCCAACGTCCTGACTTTC.

The chain combines TRBV27 with TRBJ2-1; D gene ambiguous. CDR1 is MNHEY, CDR2 SMNVEV, per germline (reference sequence). V was pared by 5 bases and J by 6 bases, with 20 bases between. The CDR3 is 16 residues long. The CDR3 DNA reads as TGTGCCAGCAGTCCAACCCCCCGAGGATACTCCAATGAGCAGTTCTTC. Translated: CASSPTPRGYSNEQFF.

This chain connects TRBV6-5 to TRBJ2-7, with 7 bases identical to TRBD1. The V and J ends lost 6 bases and 3 bases, in that order; junction bases with no gene match: 8. Germline CDR1 MNHEY, CDR2 SVGAGI. The CDR3 sequence is 14 residues long. The CDR3 DNA reads as TGTGCCAGCAGCCCGAGGGGGCCGAACTACGAGCAGTACTTC. It codes for CASSPRGPNYEQYF.

The chain is built from TRBV6-1 and TRBJ2-3; D might be TRBD2 (6 bases). This CDR3 has 14 residues. Germline V gene lookup returns CDR1 MNHNS and CDR2 SASEGT. V lost 6 bases and J lost 4, with 14 bases in between. The CDR3: CASRTVAGPDTQYF. The CDR3 DNA follows: TGTGCCAGCAGGACGGTTGCGGGACCAGATACGCAGTATTTT.

The rearrangement uses TRBV9 and TRBJ2-7, with D possibly being TRBD1 (6 bases). Trimming took 3 bases from V and 0 from J, leaving 13 bases between them. The CDR3 spans 15 residues. Germline CDR1 is SGDLS and CDR2 is YYNGEE. The CDR3 DNA reads TGTGCCAGCAGCGCTTACGGGACACCCTCCTACGAGCAGTACTTC. Translated: CASSAYGTPSYEQYF.

This clone was found once. V and J are TRBV2 and TRBJ1-5; 12 nucleotides match TRBD1. CDR1 is SNHLY, CDR2 FYNNEI, per germline. The J segment lost 7 bases and the V segment lost 3 bases, leaving 7 bases of the junction unmatched. The CDR3 covers 16 residues. In DNA, the CDR3 is TGTGCCAGCAGTGATCCGGGACAGGGGGCAGGACAGCCCCAGCATTTT. It specifies CASSDPGQGAGQPQHF.

The gene calls are TRBV28 and TRBJ1-1; D is uncertain. Looked up from germline, CDR1 is MDHEN and CDR2 is SYDVKM. CDR3 size: 12 residues. The ends were cut back, 4 bases at V and 1 base at J, with 4 bases in the middle. The DNA for the CDR3 is TGTGCCAGCAGTTGGGGGAACACTGAAGCTTTCTTT. This sequence encodes CASSWGNTEAFF.

The chain is built from TRBV6-6 and TRBJ1-5; D possibly corresponds to TRBD1 (6 bases). Trimming cost V 7 bases and J 5 bases, with 9 bases left between them. This CDR3 has 12 residues. CDR1 is MNHNY and CDR2 is SVGAGI in the germline V gene (reference sequence). The CDR3 region has the DNA TGTGCCAGCAAGCCAGGGGATCAGCCCCAGCATTTT. Translation: CASKPGDQPQHF.

This chain uses TRBV11-3 with TRBJ2-2; D unclear. The CDR3 loop spans 12 amino acids. Germline V gives CDR1 SGHNT, CDR2 YENEEA. Trimming pared 5 bases from V and 4 bases from J, leaving 5 bases between. The CDR3 loop is CASSPFTGELFF. CDR3 DNA sequence: TGTGCCAGCAGCCCCTTCACCGGGGAGCTGTTTTTT.

This clone turned up a few times. The gene calls are TRBV19 and TRBJ1-2; no definite D call. Germline assignment: CDR1 LNHDA and CDR2 SQIVND (reference sequence). The CDR3 length is 14 residues. With 5 bases removed from V and 0 bases from J, the gap between germline ends came to 10 bases. DNA for the CDR3: TGTGCCAGTAGTCCGGCAGACCCTAACTATGGCTACACCTTC. Translated: CASSPADPNYGYTF. The full variable domain, rest sourced from reference TRBV19 and TRBJ1-2, is DGGITQSPKYLFRKEGQNVTLSCEQNLNHDAMYWYRQDPGQGLRLIYYSQIVNDFQKGDIAEGYSVSREKKESFPLTVTSAQKNPTAFYLCASSPADPNYGYTFGSGTRLTVV.

This sequence joins TRBV2 and TRBJ2-5; a weak D match, TRBD1 (7 bases). Trimming stripped 7 bases from V and 8 bases from J, with 26 bases between. Germline loops: CDR1 SNHLY, CDR2 FYNNEI. The CDR3 is 16 residues long. This chain's CDR3 is CASTDLGTVSGGTQYF. Here the CDR3 DNA reads TGTGCCAGCACCGACCTCGGGACAGTCTCCGGGGGAACCCAGTACTTC. Drawing the rest from reference TRBV2 and TRBJ2-5, the complete variable domain is EPEVTQTPSHQVTQMGQEVILRCVPISNHLYFYWYRQILGQKVEFLVSFYNNEISEKSEIFDDQFSVERPDGSNFTLKIRSTKLEDSAMYFCASTDLGTVSGGTQYFGPGTRLLVL.

The J gene is TRBJ2-1, the V gene TRBV27; D gene uncertain. CDR1 and CDR2 (germline): MNHEY, SMNVEV (reference sequence). CDR3 length equals 13 residues. V was pared by 0 bases and J by 6 bases, with 6 bases between. CDR3 in DNA: TGTGCCAGCAGTTTATCCCCCCGCAATGAGCAGTTCTTC. It yields the protein CASSLSPRNEQFF.